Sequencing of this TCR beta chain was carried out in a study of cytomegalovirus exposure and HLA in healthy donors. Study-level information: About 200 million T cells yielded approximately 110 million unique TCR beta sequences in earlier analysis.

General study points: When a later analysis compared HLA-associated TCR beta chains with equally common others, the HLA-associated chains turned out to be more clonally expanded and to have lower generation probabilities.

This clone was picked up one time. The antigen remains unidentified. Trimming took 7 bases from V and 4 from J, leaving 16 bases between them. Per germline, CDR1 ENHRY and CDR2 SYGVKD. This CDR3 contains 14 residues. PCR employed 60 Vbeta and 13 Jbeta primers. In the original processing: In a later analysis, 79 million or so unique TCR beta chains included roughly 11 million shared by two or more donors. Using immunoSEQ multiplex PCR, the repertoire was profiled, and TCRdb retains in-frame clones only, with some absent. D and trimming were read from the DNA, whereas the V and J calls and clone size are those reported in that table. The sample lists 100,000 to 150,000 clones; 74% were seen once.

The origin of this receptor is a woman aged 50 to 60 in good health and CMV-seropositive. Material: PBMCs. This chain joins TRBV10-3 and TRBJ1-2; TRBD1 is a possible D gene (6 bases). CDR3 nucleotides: TGTGCCATCACAACAGGGTCAGGCGTCTATGGCTACACCTTC. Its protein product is CAITTGSGVYGYTF.